These 21 T cell receptor beta chains share one sample of origin, sequenced in a study of metastatic and nonmetastatic thyroid tumors (TCRdb year 2020). No patient had received any treatment before thyroid surgery. Libraries were constructed by PCR. TCRdb records Illumina HiSeq 4000 as the sequencer. TCRdb cleaned the public reads at Q25 with fastp, built clones with MiXCR and kept in-frame beta chains. In this sample the table shows around 34,000 clones, around 28% of which occur a single time. 7.8% of the sample belongs to the ten largest clones. Source material: blood. The receptor source for this set is a female donor with papillary thyroid cancer or a benign thyroid nodule (not recorded which). Some clones in this sample may be carry-over from other donors' samples.

A word on this clone: At one end, the junction sequence differs from germline, possibly due to a read error. The chain uses TRBV6-1 and TRBJ2-3, with 7 bases identical to TRBD1. This CDR3 contains 15 residues. Germline loops: CDR1 MNHNS, CDR2 SASEGT. CDR3 region: CASSMTGILPDTQYF. In nucleotides, the CDR3 is TGTGCCAGCAGTATGACAGGGATCCTTCCAGATACACAGTATTTT.

Only one count was recorded for this clone. J is TRBJ2-7 and V is TRBV11-2; D perhaps matches TRBD1 (5 bases). From germline, CDR1 is SGHAT and CDR2 FQNNGV. V shed 1 base and J shed 5 bases, with 18 bases lying between them. The CDR3 is 16 residues long. The CDR3 nucleotides read TGTGCCAGCAGCTTAGTGATACGGTGGGGCGGTCACGAGCAGTACTTC. Its protein is CASSLVIRWGGHEQYF. Full variable domain (remainder filled in from reference TRBV11-2 and TRBJ2-7): EAGVAQSPRYKIIEKRQSVAFWCNPISGHATLYWYQQILGQGPKLLIQFQNNGVVDDSQLPKDRFSAERLKGVDSTLKIQPAKLEDSAVYLCASSLVIRWGGHEQYFGPGTRLTVT.

At least ten counts were recorded for this clone. The CDR3 DNA reads TGCAGTGCTAGAGATTCGGCGGGGGTAAACAATGAGCAGTTCTTC. It codes for CSARDSAGVNNEQFF. The chain has TRBV20-1 and TRBJ2-1, with TRBD2 matching 7 bases. V was clipped by 0 bases and J by 5 bases; unmatched bases: 7. Germline V gene sequence: CDR1 DFQATT, CDR2 SNEGSKA (reference sequence). This CDR3 has 15 amino acids.

The table lists this clone with a count of one. This chain uses TRBV18 with TRBJ2-7, with 7 bases that match TRBD1. Germline V CDR1 and CDR2: KGHSH, LQKENI. This CDR3 comprises 15 residues. CDR3: CHSSSTGVDGDEQYF. The DNA for the CDR3 is TGTCACAGCTCATCTACAGGGGTCGACGGCGACGAGCAGTACTTC.

V usage is TRBV20-1 and J usage is TRBJ2-7; D is perhaps TRBD2 (5 bases). The CDR3 spans 14 residues. Per germline, CDR1 DFQATT and CDR2 SNEGSKA (reference sequence). Deletions cut 3 bases from V and 3 bases from J, with 15 bases between. CDR3 in amino acids: CSARAGGVGYEQYF. The CDR3 DNA reads as TGCAGTGCTAGGGCAGGAGGAGTTGGCTACGAGCAGTACTTC.

The table lists this clone with many counts. The junction and the germline gene differ at one end; a read error may be behind it. This chain connects TRBV30 to TRBJ2-2, with 7 bases identical to TRBD2. The length of the CDR3 is 15 residues. Germline CDR1 is GTSNPN and CDR2 is SVGIG (reference sequence). For the CDR3, the DNA is TGTGCCTGGACCGGAACCGGGACTACGACCGGGGGGCTGTTTTTT. Protein sequence: CAWTGTGTTTGGLFF. The variable domain in full, with the rest retrieved from reference TRBV30 and TRBJ2-2, is SQTIHQWPATLVQPVGSPLSLECTVEGTSNPNLYWYRQAAGRGLQLLFYSVGIGQISSEVPQNLSASRPQDRQFILSSKKLLLSDSGFYLCAWTGTGTTTGGLFFGEGSRLTVL.

At least ten counts were recorded for this clone. The chain recombines TRBV5-4 with TRBJ1-4; D unclear. Per germline, CDR1 SGHNT and CDR2 YYREEE (reference sequence). The CDR3 is 15 amino acids. Trimming cost V 4 bases and J 1 base, with 11 bases left between them. The CDR3 loop is CASSRPDGTNEKLFF. CDR3 bases: TGTGCCAGCAGCCGACCTGACGGAACTAATGAAAAACTGTTTTTT.

This rearrangement joins TRBV7-3 to TRBJ1-2; unclear D gene. This CDR3 has 13 residues. The ends were cut back, 4 bases at V and 6 bases at J, with 12 bases in the middle. CDR1 and CDR2 (germline): SGHTA, FQGTGA. The CDR3 spells CASSSYNRDGYTF. As DNA, the CDR3 is TGTGCCAGCAGCTCTTACAACAGAGATGGCTACACCTTC.

This CDR3 reads CASSLGTGAEEIEQFF. DNA for the CDR3: TGTGCCAGCAGCCTAGGGACGGGGGCCGAGGAAATTGAGCAGTTCTTC. The J gene is TRBJ2-1, the V gene TRBV11-1; TRBD1 or TRBD2 may be the D gene (6 bases each). Trimming took 5 bases from V and 9 from J, leaving 23 bases between them. Germline CDR1 reads SGHAT; CDR2 reads FQDESV (reference sequence). The CDR3 is made up of 16 amino acids.

The table lists this clone with many counts. The rearrangement joins TRBV12-3 or TRBV12-4 to TRBJ2-2; no clear D. This CDR3 has 11 residues. V lost 7 bases, J lost 6 bases, and 6 bases lay in between. In DNA form, the CDR3 reads TGTGCCAGCAATAAACCCGGGGAGCTGTTTTTT. This codes for CASNKPGELFF.

Points on this clone: At one boundary the junction diverges from the germline segment, which might be a read error. This chain uses TRBV20-1 with TRBJ1-1; no clear D. The CDR3 consists of 13 residues. The V gene's germline CDR1 is DFQATT and CDR2 SNEGSKA (reference sequence). The CDR3 bases are TGCAGTGCTGGCCGGTGGCCGCACAATGAATCTATCTTT. This translates into CSAGRWPHNESIF.

This clone was seen a few times. A junction boundary mismatches the germline segment, possibly from a read error. The chain couples TRBV24-1 to TRBJ2-1; TRBD2 is a possible D gene (6 bases). Germline V gene sequence: CDR1 KGHDR, CDR2 SFDVKD. There are 15 residues in the CDR3. CDR3 sequence (DNA): TGTGCCACCAGTGATCCTATCGGGAGAGACAATCAGCAGTTCTTC. Its protein is CATSDPIGRDNQQFF.

This clone is medium-sized (0.01 to 0.1%) within its sample. The chain uses TRBV6-1 and TRBJ2-7, with D perhaps matching TRBD1 (7 bases). The CDR3 consists of 14 residues. The germline V and J ends were trimmed by 4 bases and 3 bases, with 13 bases remaining between them. In germline, CDR1 is MNHNS, CDR2 SASEGT. Here the CDR3 DNA reads TGTGCCAGCAGTGCCAGGGGGGATCTCTACGAGCAGTACTTC. Protein: CASSARGDLYEQYF.

In this sample, this clone turned up many times. A clone one base away is much larger, so this may be a read error. This chain connects TRBV7-8 to TRBJ2-5, with 7 bases identical to TRBD2. The CDR3 sequence is 15 residues long. In germline, CDR1 is SGHVS, CDR2 FQNEAQ. CDR3 residues: CASLPWEGLAEAQYF. The CDR3 DNA follows: TGTGCCAGCCTCCCTTGGGAGGGGTTGGCAGAGGCCCAGTACTTC.

This clone came up many times. The CDR3 reads CASRGLGQPAGYGYTF. In nucleotides, the CDR3 is TGTGCCAGCAGGGGCTTGGGACAGCCCGCGGGATATGGCTACACCTTC. The rearrangement links TRBV2 to TRBJ1-2, with 7 bases matching TRBD1. This CDR3 comprises 16 residues. Germline assignment: CDR1 SNHLY and CDR2 FYNNEI. With V trimmed by 6 bases and J by 5 bases, 15 bases remained unmatched.

The rearrangement uses TRBV4-1 and TRBJ1-2; 9 nucleotides agree with TRBD1. The germline V gene encodes CDR1 MGHRA and CDR2 YSYEKL. This CDR3 is built from 16 residues. With 2 bases clipped from V and 8 bases from J, the junction kept 12 bases outside the gene matches. The CDR3 protein is CASSQTTWTGAEGYTF. The CDR3 DNA is TGCGCCAGCAGCCAAACTACATGGACAGGGGCAGAAGGCTACACCTTC.

This clone has ten or more counts. A much larger clonotype is one base distant, so this may be a read error. In the same sample, other DNA sequences code for this CDR3. The V call is TRBV19, the J call TRBJ1-2, with D possibly TRBD1 on 6 matching bases. CDR3 length equals 12 residues. CDR1 is LNHDA and CDR2 is SQIVND in the germline V gene (reference sequence). The CDR3 DNA follows: TGTGCCAGCAGAGGACAGAACTATGGCTACGCCTTC. Translating gives CASRGQNYGYAF.

V and J are TRBV12-3 or TRBV12-4 and TRBJ2-3; 7 bases agree with TRBD1. This CDR3 is built from 15 residues. The trim removed 3 bases at V and 4 bases at J, leaving 7 bases unmatched. CDR3 residues: CASSLPRGRPDTQYF. CDR3 bases: TGTGCCAGCAGTTTGCCAAGGGGGCGGCCAGATACGCAGTATTTT.

The chain employs TRBV11-2 and TRBJ2-1; 9 bases line up with TRBD2. Germline V CDR1 and CDR2: SGHAT, FQNNGV. The CDR3 length is 16 residues. The CDR3 loop reads CASGSISGGQDNEQFF. CDR3 in DNA: TGTGCGAGCGGCTCCATAAGCGGGGGGCAGGACAATGAGCAGTTCTTC.

The rearrangement joins TRBV5-1 to TRBJ2-7; D is unclear. Trimming took off 4 bases at V and 5 bases at J, with 13 bases between the two ends. The CDR3 sequence is 13 residues long. Germline V gene lookup returns CDR1 SGHRS and CDR2 YFSETQ. The CDR3 region has the DNA TGCGCCAGCAGCCAAAAAACGGACCACGAGCAGTACTTC. This translates into CASSQKTDHEQYF.

Only a few counts were recorded for this clone. Its ends do not fully match the called genes, so a read error is possible. The chain has TRBV6-4 and TRBJ1-5, with D perhaps matching TRBD1 (6 bases). The germline CDR1 and CDR2 sequences are MRHNA and SNTAGT. CDR3 length: 23 amino acids. CDR3 sequence: CATSDLGGGLSGASNNSNQPQHF. Here the CDR3 DNA reads TGTGCCACCAGTGACCTGGGGGGGGGCCTGTCCGGAGCCTCCAATAATAGCAATCAGCCCCAGCATTTT.